A single sample gave rise to the 5 T cell receptor beta chains below, sequenced in a study of blood T cell repertoires in COVID-19. TCRdb's table, derived via immunoSEQ multiplex PCR, lists solely in-frame clones and lacks some. The data show roughly 250,000 clones, around 90% seen once. The sequencing input was peripheral blood. The receptor source for this set is a woman aged 25-40 years with acute or convalescent COVID-19.

The chain is built from TRBV7-9 and TRBJ1-2, with 12 nucleotides matching TRBD1. The germline CDR1 and CDR2 sequences are SEHNR and FQNEAQ (reference sequence). The CDR3 totals 15 residues. Germline trimming cut 6 bases from V and 8 bases from J; bases unmatched to any gene: 10. The CDR3 loop reads CASRQPGQGAGGYTF. The CDR3 DNA reads TGTGCCAGCAGGCAACCGGGACAGGGGGCCGGGGGCTACACCTTC.

The chain recombines TRBV7-2 with TRBJ1-2; D ambiguous. CDR1 is SGHTA, CDR2 FQGNSA, per germline. The length of the CDR3 is 16 residues. Trimming took 5 bases from V and 0 from J, leaving 16 bases between them. The CDR3, as DNA: TGTGCCAGCAGCCTCCGGAAGGAGGCACCTAACTATGGCTACACCTTC. Protein product: CASSLRKEAPNYGYTF.

This clone was recorded a few times. The gene calls are TRBV3-1 (or the pseudogene TRBV3-2) and TRBJ2-7; TRBD2 might be the D (5 bases). Trimming removed 6 bases from V and 5 bases from J, with 20 bases in between. The CDR3 contains 15 residues. Germline-derived CDR1 and CDR2 are LGHDT and YNNKEL (reference sequence). DNA of the CDR3: TGTGCCAGCAGTCCCACGGGAAGGAATCCCGACGAGCAGTACTTC. This encodes CASSPTGRNPDEQYF.

This clone has a single count. This chain links TRBV30 with TRBJ1-5, with 7 bases lining up with TRBD1. V dropped 5 bases and J dropped 2; count of bases not matched to a gene: 3. CDR1 and CDR2 (germline): GTSNPN, SVGIG (reference sequence). This CDR3 is built from 13 residues. CDR3 nucleotide sequence: TGTGCCTGGCAAACAGGGGGCAATCAGCCCCAGCATTTT. Its translation: CAWQTGGNQPQHF.

The CDR3 protein is CASSRQDAYEQYF. The CDR3 DNA reads TGTGCCAGCAGTAGACAGGACGCCTACGAGCAGTACTTC. This chain connects TRBV2 to TRBJ2-7; possible D gene TRBD1, 6 bases. Germline CDR1 SNHLY, CDR2 FYNNEI. CDR3 length: 13 residues. V was clipped by 5 bases and J by 2 bases, with 10 bases between them.